These 30 T cell receptor beta chains were sequenced from one sample in a study of blood T cell repertoires in COVID-19. TCRdb's table, derived via immunoSEQ multiplex PCR, lists solely in-frame clones and lacks some. The sample has approximately 72,000 clones; 86% are singletons. Sequencing was performed on peripheral blood. The source is a woman aged 55-69 years with acute or convalescent COVID-19.

V usage is TRBV14 and J usage is TRBJ2-3, with D possibly TRBD1 on 6 matching bases. CDR3 length: 16 amino acids. Per the germline V gene, CDR1 is SGHDN and CDR2 is FVKESK. V lost 7 bases and J lost 0, with 17 bases in between. The CDR3 here is CASNNQGRRSTDTQYF. CDR3 DNA: TGTGCCAGCAACAATCAGGGGCGCCGTAGCACAGATACGCAGTATTTT.

This clone was found a few times. The V gene is TRBV5-1, the J gene TRBJ1-1; 9 bases agree with TRBD1. This CDR3 comprises 14 residues. The V and J ends lost 4 bases and 5 bases, in that order; junction bases with no gene match: 6. The germline gives CDR1 SGHRS, CDR2 YFSETQ. In DNA, the CDR3 is TGCGCCAGCAGCGCGACAGGGGGATGGACTGAAGCTTTCTTT. It encodes CASSATGGWTEAFF.

The chain couples TRBV28 to TRBJ2-7; 8 nucleotides align to TRBD1. The trim removed 6 bases at V and 3 bases at J, leaving 7 bases unmatched. This CDR3 is 14 amino acids long. Germline V lookup: CDR1 MDHEN, CDR2 SYDVKM. The CDR3 DNA sequence: TGTGCCAGCAGGTCACAGGGGGATCTCTACGAGCAGTACTTC. As protein: CASRSQGDLYEQYF.

The chain couples TRBV5-1 to TRBJ2-1; TRBD1 is a possible D gene (5 bases). The V gene lost 0 bases and the J gene lost 9 bases, with 7 bases spanning the gap. There are 12 residues in the CDR3. CDR1 SGHRS and CDR2 YFSETQ come from the germline V gene. CDR3 sequence (DNA): TGCGCCAGCAGCTTGGCAGGGATTGAGCAGTTCTTC. Protein product: CASSLAGIEQFF.

This rearrangement joins TRBV3-1 (or the pseudogene TRBV3-2) to TRBJ2-5, with D perhaps TRBD2 (6 bases). Between the trimmed V and J ends, which lost 4 bases and 7 bases, there was a span of 16 bases. There are 14 residues in the CDR3. The V gene's germline CDR1 is LGHDT and CDR2 YNNKEL (reference sequence). The CDR3 nucleotides are TGTGCCAGCAGCCCGGTGGCGGGACGCGGGACCCAGTACTTC. Residues: CASSPVAGRGTQYF.

The chain uses TRBV18 and TRBJ1-2, with D tentatively TRBD1 (5 bases). The germline V gene encodes CDR1 KGHSH and CDR2 LQKENI. This CDR3 has 13 amino acids. V lost 6 bases to trimming and J lost 3 bases, with 11 bases between them. The CDR3 region has the DNA TGTGCCAGCTCCACCAGGGAAGACTATGGCTACACCTTC. Translated: CASSTREDYGYTF.

In nucleotides, the CDR3 is TGTGCCAGCAGCCCCCGAGCGATTAGCTCCTACAATGAGCAGTTCTTC. Encoded protein: CASSPRAISSYNEQFF. The chain links TRBV5-4 to TRBJ2-1, with D uncertain. The CDR3 is 16 amino acids. Germline loops: CDR1 SGHNT, CDR2 YYREEE (reference sequence). V lost 4 bases and J 0 bases, leaving 14 bases between the germline ends.

In nucleotides, the CDR3 is TGTGCCAGCAGTCCCGGGACAGTCAACTCTGGAAACACCATATATTTT. This codes for CASSPGTVNSGNTIYF. This chain joins TRBV6-6 and TRBJ1-3; 7 bases are shared with TRBD1. The trim removed 5 bases at V and 0 bases at J, leaving 7 bases unmatched. The CDR3 extends over 16 amino acids. Per germline, CDR1 MNHNY and CDR2 SVGAGI (reference sequence).

This chain uses TRBV19 with TRBJ2-2; 10 bases are shared with TRBD1. The CDR3 covers 15 residues. The trim removed 4 bases at V and 5 bases at J, leaving 4 bases unmatched. Germline-derived CDR1 and CDR2 are LNHDA and SQIVND (reference sequence). In nucleotides, the CDR3 is TGTGCCAGTAGTACGACAGGGGGCAAAACCGGGGAGCTGTTTTTT. The encoded protein is CASSTTGGKTGELFF.

The chain couples TRBV5-1 to TRBJ2-7; 14 nucleotides align to TRBD2. The V gene end was trimmed by 4 bases and the J gene end by 3 bases; junction bases not matched to a gene: 6. There are 16 residues in the CDR3. Germline V gene lookup returns CDR1 SGHRS and CDR2 YFSETQ. CDR3 region: CASSVGTSGGYYEQYF. For the CDR3, the DNA is TGCGCCAGCAGCGTCGGGACTAGCGGGGGTTACTACGAGCAGTACTTC.

This rearrangement joins TRBV18 to TRBJ1-2; 8 bases fit TRBD1. There are 15 residues in the CDR3. V shed 6 bases, J shed 4 bases, and the junction held 10 bases outside the gene matches. CDR1 is KGHSH, CDR2 LQKENI, per germline. This chain's CDR3 is CASSNQGQELYGYTF. CDR3 DNA sequence: TGTGCCAGCTCGAACCAGGGACAGGAACTCTATGGCTACACCTTC. Combining the CDR3 with reference TRBV18 and TRBJ1-2 gives the whole variable domain NAGVMQNPRHLVRRRGQEARLRCSPMKGHSHVYWYRQLPEEGLKFMVYLQKENIIDESGMPKERFSAEFPKEGPSILRIQQVVRGDSAAYFCASSNQGQELYGYTFGSGTRLTVV.

This sequence joins TRBV2 and TRBJ2-7; 10 positions agree with TRBD1. Trimming cost V 7 bases and J 2 bases; bases outside gene matches: 5. CDR1 and CDR2 from the germline V gene are SNHLY and FYNNEI. The CDR3 covers 14 residues. The CDR3 region has the DNA TGTGCCAGCAACATGGACAGGGGGACCTACGAGCAGTACTTC. This gives the protein CASNMDRGTYEQYF.

This chain links TRBV7-2 with TRBJ2-5, with D possibly being TRBD1 (5 bases). The germline V gene has CDR1 SGHTA and CDR2 FQGNSA. The CDR3 extends over 15 amino acids. Deletions cut 5 bases from V and 4 bases from J, with 17 bases between. Here the CDR3 DNA reads TGTGCCAGCAGCCTTACCCGGGCAAGGGGAGAGACCCAGTACTTC. As protein: CASSLTRARGETQYF.

This chain links TRBV5-4 with TRBJ2-1, with D perhaps matching TRBD2 (6 bases). This CDR3 is built from 15 residues. Trimming removed 4 bases from V and 6 bases from J, with 17 bases in between. The germline V gene has CDR1 SGHNT and CDR2 YYREEE (reference sequence). CDR3 loop: CASSPPPAGPNEQFF. The CDR3 nucleotides read TGTGCCAGCAGCCCACCCCCCGCGGGGCCCAATGAGCAGTTCTTC. The complete variable domain, with remaining parts taken from reference TRBV5-4 and TRBJ2-1, reads ETGVTQSPTHLIKTRGQQVTLRCSSQSGHNTVSWYQQALGQGPQFIFQYYREEENGRGNFPPRFSGLQFPNYSSELNVNALELDDSALYLCASSPPPAGPNEQFFGPGTRLTVL.

This sequence joins TRBV2 and TRBJ2-7, with TRBD1 as a possible D gene (6 bases). Germline loops: CDR1 SNHLY, CDR2 FYNNEI. The V end was cut by 4 bases, the J end by 2 bases, with 12 bases between. This CDR3 is built from 14 residues. The CDR3 nucleotides are TGTGCCAGCAGTGTGGACAGTTCCACCTACGAGCAGTACTTC. It yields the protein CASSVDSSTYEQYF.

V is TRBV4-1 and J is TRBJ1-2; maybe TRBD1 (6 bases). Looked up from germline, CDR1 is MGHRA and CDR2 is YSYEKL. Trimming removed 0 bases from V and 3 bases from J, with 17 bases in between. The CDR3 sequence is 17 residues long. The CDR3 DNA sequence: TGCGCCAGCAGCCAAGATCGTTGGCAGGGGAAGGACTATGGCTACACCTTC. Translating gives CASSQDRWQGKDYGYTF.

V gene TRBV7-2 combines with J gene TRBJ2-5; tentative D call: TRBD2 (6 bases). This CDR3 is 13 amino acids long. Germline V gives CDR1 SGHTA, CDR2 FQGNSA. V lost 5 bases, J lost 5 bases, and 12 bases lay in between. The CDR3 is CASSPVGRETQYF. The CDR3 nucleotides are TGTGCCAGCAGCCCGGTAGGGAGGGAGACCCAGTACTTC.

This sequence joins TRBV27 and TRBJ2-7, with D perhaps TRBD2 (5 bases). CDR1 and CDR2 (germline): MNHEY, SMNVEV (reference sequence). This CDR3 has 15 residues. The ends were cut back, 5 bases at V and 0 bases at J, with 14 bases in the middle. CDR3 sequence (DNA): TGTGCCAGCAGTCCCCTTTCGGGGATCTCCTACGAGCAGTACTTC. Its protein product is CASSPLSGISYEQYF.

The chain is built from TRBV5-1 and TRBJ1-1, with 9 bases fitting TRBD1. Looked up from germline, CDR1 is SGHRS and CDR2 is YFSETQ. The CDR3 is 17 amino acids. V lost 4 bases, J lost 1 base, and 11 bases stayed unmatched. CDR3 nucleotides: TGCGCCAGCAGCCTAGGGACAGGGAGGAGGGGGAACACTGAAGCTTTCTTT. Translating gives CASSLGTGRRGNTEAFF.

This rearrangement joins TRBV6-5 to TRBJ2-1, with 10 positions matching TRBD2. J lost 9 bases, V lost 6 bases, and 8 bases had no gene match. This CDR3 spans 14 amino acids. The germline V gene encodes CDR1 MNHEY and CDR2 SVGAGI. Here the CDR3 DNA reads TGTGCCAGCAGCCGAAGCGGGGGGGATGGTGAGCAGTTCTTC. Translated: CASSRSGGDGEQFF.

The chain joins TRBV7-2 to TRBJ2-5; 14 positions match TRBD2. The CDR3 is 16 residues long. Germline V gives CDR1 SGHTA, CDR2 FQGNSA. The J segment lost 2 bases and the V segment lost 5 bases, leaving 4 bases of the junction unmatched. The DNA for the CDR3 is TGTGCCAGCAGCCCCCGACTAGCGGGGGGGCAAGAGACCCAGTACTTC. Translated, it gives CASSPRLAGGQETQYF.

The gene calls are TRBV5-4 and TRBJ1-2, with 7 bases lining up with TRBD1. Germline loops: CDR1 SGHNT, CDR2 YYREEE (reference sequence). There are 13 residues in the CDR3. Trimming removed 4 bases from V and 5 bases from J; junction bases left unmatched: 5. CDR3 sequence: CASSDDRAYGYTF. CDR3 bases: TGTGCCAGCAGCGACGACAGGGCGTATGGCTACACCTTC.

This chain links TRBV3-1 (or the pseudogene TRBV3-2) with TRBJ2-3, with TRBD2 identical over 11 bases. J lost 4 bases, V lost 6 bases, and 6 bases had no gene match. CDR1 and CDR2 (germline): LGHDT, YNNKEL (reference sequence). This CDR3 has 15 residues. In DNA, the CDR3 is TGTGCCAGCAGTCGTACTAGCGGGGGACCAGATACGCAGTATTTT. It yields the protein CASSRTSGGPDTQYF.

The rearrangement uses TRBV30 and TRBJ2-2; D remains unclear. Germline V gene lookup returns CDR1 GTSNPN and CDR2 SVGIG (reference sequence). Deletions cut 0 bases from V and 1 base from J, with 6 bases between. The CDR3 has 14 residues. CDR3 region: CAWSVNMNTGELFF. CDR3 nucleotide sequence: TGTGCCTGGAGTGTAAACATGAACACCGGGGAGCTGTTTTTT. Combining the CDR3 with reference TRBV30 and TRBJ2-2 gives the whole variable domain SQTIHQWPATLVQPVGSPLSLECTVEGTSNPNLYWYRQAAGRGLQLLFYSVGIGQISSEVPQNLSASRPQDRQFILSSKKLLLSDSGFYLCAWSVNMNTGELFFGEGSRLTVL.

DNA of the CDR3: TGTGCCAGCAGCTTAGGCGAATCCTGGCAGGGGAATTCACCCCTCCACTTT. Its protein product is CASSLGESWQGNSPLHF. The genes are TRBV13 and TRBJ1-6, with D tentatively TRBD1 (6 bases). The V end was cut by 0 bases, the J end by 7 bases, with 16 bases between. The CDR3 contains 17 residues. CDR1 is PRHDT, CDR2 FYEKMQ, per germline (reference sequence).

The V gene is TRBV27, the J gene TRBJ1-3; possible D gene TRBD1, 6 bases. Trimming took 6 bases from V and 2 from J, leaving 11 bases between them. The CDR3 covers 14 residues. CDR1 is MNHEY and CDR2 is SMNVEV in the germline V gene (reference sequence). This chain's CDR3 is CASRRGGTGNTIYF. CDR3 DNA: TGTGCCAGCAGAAGGGGGGGTACTGGAAACACCATATATTTT.

This sequence joins TRBV5-1 and TRBJ1-3; D is perhaps TRBD1 (5 bases). V shed 0 bases and J shed 0 bases, with 13 bases lying between them. The CDR3 sequence is 17 residues long. Germline V CDR1 and CDR2: SGHRS, YFSETQ. The CDR3 sequence is CASSLDGRDYSGNTIYF. Written as DNA, the CDR3 is TGCGCCAGCAGCTTGGATGGGAGGGACTACTCTGGAAACACCATATATTTT.

The V call is TRBV28, the J call TRBJ2-5, with 7 bases matching TRBD2. V lost 5 bases, J lost 2 bases, and 11 bases stayed unmatched. The CDR3 has 16 residues. In germline, CDR1 is MDHEN, CDR2 SYDVKM. The CDR3 reads CASSPLPAGNQETQYF. CDR3 in DNA: TGTGCCAGCAGTCCGCTTCCAGCGGGGAATCAAGAGACCCAGTACTTC.

This clone was observed a handful of times. J is TRBJ2-1 and V is TRBV13; D is unclear. The germline V gene encodes CDR1 PRHDT and CDR2 FYEKMQ (reference sequence). The CDR3 runs to 13 residues. V shed 5 bases and J shed 4 bases, with 9 bases lying between them. The CDR3 DNA reads TGTGCCAGCAGCCGACTTGCGTACAATGAGCAGTTCTTC. Translated: CASSRLAYNEQFF.

The chain recombines TRBV30 with TRBJ1-1, with TRBD1 as a possible D gene (5 bases). V lost 3 bases and J 0 bases, leaving 8 bases between the germline ends. The CDR3 covers 13 residues. Looked up from germline, CDR1 is GTSNPN and CDR2 is SVGIG (reference sequence). The CDR3: CAWRGQMNTEAFF. The CDR3 bases are TGTGCCTGGAGGGGGCAGATGAACACTGAAGCTTTCTTT. The whole variable domain, remainder taken from reference TRBV30 and TRBJ1-1, is SQTIHQWPATLVQPVGSPLSLECTVEGTSNPNLYWYRQAAGRGLQLLFYSVGIGQISSEVPQNLSASRPQDRQFILSSKKLLLSDSGFYLCAWRGQMNTEAFFGQGTRLTVV.